The rows below give T cell receptor beta chains drawn from one sample of a study of blood T cell repertoires in COVID-19. Profiled with immunoSEQ multiplex PCR; TCRdb holds only in-frame clones, not every one. The sample lists 30,000 to 40,000 clones; more than 60% were seen once. Sample: peripheral blood. The receptors come from a man older than 75 with active or convalescent COVID-19. CDR3s include the opening cysteine and the closing phenylalanine or tryptophan. The order of the fields is CDR3 DNA, CDR3 protein, clone size, D gene, J gene, V gene. A D gene is named only where the DNA matches it firmly. The size field is filled for only some rows; it gives once, few, many or a size class.

DNA: TGTGCCAGCAGCTCCGGACTAGCGGTATACGAGCAGTACTTC; CDR3: CASSSGLAVYEQYF; size: -; D: TRBD2; J: TRBJ2-7; V: TRBV5-6
DNA: TGTGCCAGTAGTATGGGACAGGGCCCGGGGGAGACCCAGTACTTC; CDR3: CASSMGQGPGETQYF; size: -; D: TRBD1; J: TRBJ2-5; V: TRBV19
DNA: TGTGCCAGCAGTGTGCAAGGGGCAGATAATTCACCCCTCCACTTT; CDR3: CASSVQGADNSPLHF; size: -; D: -; J: TRBJ1-6; V: TRBV2
DNA: TGTGCCAGCAGCCCCGGGACAGGGGGGGATAATGAGTACTTC; CDR3: CASSPGTGGDNEYF; size: -; D: TRBD1; J: TRBJ2-7; V: TRBV7-2
DNA: TGTGCCAGCAGCCAAGATACAGGCTCAAGAACTGAAGCTTTCTTT; CDR3: CASSQDTGSRTEAFF; size: -; D: -; J: TRBJ1-1; V: TRBV4-2
DNA: TGTGCCAGCAGTTACTCGCCGACAGCAGCTACCTACGAGCAGTACTTC; CDR3: CASSYSPTAATYEQYF; size: -; D: -; J: TRBJ2-7; V: TRBV6-6
DNA: TGTGCCAGCAACTTGGGGGGACAGGCCGGGGGGACCCAGTACTTC; CDR3: CASNLGGQAGGTQYF; size: -; D: TRBD1; J: TRBJ2-5; V: TRBV5-4
DNA: TGTGCCAGAAGCTCAACACCGGGACTACGGTATAGGCAGTTCTTC; CDR3: CARSSTPGLRYRQFF; size: -; D: TRBD2; J: TRBJ2-1; V: TRBV5-3
DNA: TGTGCCAGCAGTTTAAAAAAGGGACAGCTCACAGATACGCAGTATTTT; CDR3: CASSLKKGQLTDTQYF; size: -; D: TRBD1; J: TRBJ2-3; V: TRBV28
DNA: TGTGCCAGCATGGGAGGGCAAAACGTTCCGACCCAGTACTTC; CDR3: CASMGGQNVPTQYF; size: few; D: TRBD2; J: TRBJ2-5; V: TRBV27
DNA: TGTGCCAGTAGTATAGGTCAATACAATGAGCAGTTCTTC; CDR3: CASSIGQYNEQFF; size: -; D: -; J: TRBJ2-1; V: TRBV19
DNA: TGTGCCAGCAGCCCCCGACGGGACAGGTCCTACAATGAGCAGTTCTTC; CDR3: CASSPRRDRSYNEQFF; size: once; D: TRBD1; J: TRBJ2-1; V: TRBV7-8
DNA: TGTGCCAGCAGCGTAGAATATGGGGCCAACGTCCTGACTTTC; CDR3: CASSVEYGANVLTF; size: few; D: -; J: TRBJ2-6; V: TRBV9
DNA: TGCAGTGCTAGTAGCTGGCTCCGGGGCACCGGGGAGCTGTTTTTT; CDR3: CSASSWLRGTGELFF; size: -; D: -; J: TRBJ2-2; V: TRBV20-1
DNA: TGTGCCAGCAGAACTAGCGAAGCTAACACCGGGGAGCTGTTTTTT; CDR3: CASRTSEANTGELFF; size: -; D: TRBD2; J: TRBJ2-2; V: TRBV6-4
DNA: TGTGCCAGTAGCTTTCGAGGGGTGGCTAGCGGATTGAGCACAGATACGCAGTATTTT; CDR3: CASSFRGVASGLSTDTQYF; size: -; D: TRBD2; J: TRBJ2-3; V: TRBV19
DNA: TGTGCCAGCAAACGGGACAATGAGCAGTTCTTC; CDR3: CASKRDNEQFF; size: once; D: -; J: TRBJ2-1; V: TRBV11-2
DNA: TGTGCCAGTCGACCCCACAGGGGCTACGAGCAGTACTTC; CDR3: CASRPHRGYEQYF; size: -; D: TRBD1; J: TRBJ2-7; V: TRBV19
DNA: TGTGCAAGTCGCTTTTCAACAGGGATCCCACCCACTGAAGCTTTCTTT; CDR3: CASRFSTGIPPTEAFF; size: -; D: -; J: TRBJ1-1; V: TRBV12-2
DNA: TGTGCCAGCAGACAAACTAGCTACGAGCAGTACTTC; CDR3: CASRQTSYEQYF; size: once; D: -; J: TRBJ2-7; V: TRBV5-4
DNA: TGCGCCAGCAGCAGGAGTGAGGACAGGGGAAAGCAGTTCTTC; CDR3: CASSRSEDRGKQFF; size: -; D: TRBD1; J: TRBJ2-1; V: TRBV5-1